This record covers a single TCR beta chain. Its antigen is currently unknown. Around 9.8 x 10^4 TCR templates were measured in each sample. The assay was immunoSEQ multiplex PCR, and TCRdb's table has in-frame clones only and misses some. The table has some 100,000 clones, over 90% seen once. The V end lost 3 bases, the J end lost 6 bases, and 18 bases lay between the germline ends. This CDR3 is built from 16 residues. The germline gives CDR1 LNHNV, CDR2 YYDKDF (reference sequence). This sample was included in a study of siplizumab effects on memory and regulatory T cells. Study conclusions and caveats: Suppression by proliferating Tregs derived from siplizumab cultures was not verified. Naive or memory phenotype was unassignable for roughly 75-95% of proliferating CD4+ or CD8+ clones. With siplizumab, Treg-derived clones averaged about 69% of mappable alloreactive CD4+ clones, versus around 25% in controls.

The sequencing sample was made of non-Treg CD4+ T cells sorted from blood. This chain uses TRBV15 with TRBJ2-1, with D possibly TRBD1 on 6 matching bases. This TCR derives from a human donor in good health. CDR3 residues: CATSRGEGVWFNEQFF. In DNA, the CDR3 is TGTGCCACCAGCAGGGGTGAGGGGGTTTGGTTCAATGAGCAGTTCTTC.